The 10 T cell receptor beta chains in this list originate from one sample, sequenced in a study of human T cells and chemical hapten exposure. TCRdb re-derived calls from the RACE reads in MiXCR, one entry per CDR3 protein. The top ten clones hold 1.5% to 2% of a sample with roughly 130,000 distinct CDR3 sequences, about 9.4% of them seen once. Noted time point: healthy volunteer bleed at 2 weeks. Extraction yielded total RNA from whole blood (unfractionated). What was sequenced was whole blood. Source of these receptors: a male donor in good health. Some clones in this sample may be carry-over from other donors' samples.

J is TRBJ1-2 and V is TRBV27; weak D call: TRBD1 (5 bases). Germline-derived CDR1 and CDR2 are MNHEY and SMNVEV (reference sequence). CDR3 length: 16 residues. V gave up 0 bases and J gave up 4 bases, with 15 bases separating them. The CDR3 spells CASSLSFPGRAYGYTF. The DNA for the CDR3 is TGTGCCAGCAGTTTATCCTTTCCAGGGAGGGCCTATGGCTACACCTTC.

The table lists this clonotype with many counts. The V call is TRBV7-9, the J call TRBJ1-2, with a tentative D call TRBD1 (5 bases). Germline V CDR1 and CDR2: SEHNR, FQNEAQ (reference sequence). The ends were cut back, 5 bases at V and 3 bases at J, with 16 bases in the middle. The CDR3 contains 15 residues. This CDR3 is CASSPPSGRDYGYTF. The CDR3 DNA is TGTGCCAGCAGCCCCCCGTCGGGGCGGGACTATGGCTACACCTTC.

This clonotype was found a few times. The V and J genes are TRBV6-2 or TRBV6-3 and TRBJ2-1, with TRBD2 matching over 12 bases. The CDR3 is 15 residues long. V gave up 7 bases and J gave up 12 bases; unmatched junction bases: 13. From germline, CDR1 is MNHEY and CDR2 SVGEGT. DNA of the CDR3: TGTGCCAGCACTAACCCCGGACTAGCGGGGTCCGGGCAGTTCTTC. It yields the protein CASTNPGLAGSGQFF.

This chain joins TRBV7-6 and TRBJ2-2; D may correspond to TRBD1 or TRBD2 (5 bases each). CDR3 length: 15 amino acids. The V gene lost 6 bases and the J gene lost 5 bases, with 16 bases spanning the gap. CDR1 is SGHVS, CDR2 FNYEAQ, per germline. The CDR3, as DNA: TGTGCCAGCAGTCCCGGGGACGCGAGGACCGGGGAGCTGTTTTTT. Translation gives CASSPGDARTGELFF.

The sample holds a few counts of this clonotype. The V and J genes are TRBV3-1 and TRBJ2-1; D unresolved. The CDR3 is 15 amino acids. CDR1 is LGHDT, CDR2 YNNKEL, per germline (reference sequence). Trimming cost V 1 base and J 3 bases, with 10 bases left between them. The CDR3 loop reads CASSQVAVNYNEQFF. DNA of the CDR3: TGTGCCAGCAGCCAAGTTGCGGTCAACTACAATGAGCAGTTCTTC.

The J gene is TRBJ2-3, the V gene TRBV19; TRBD1 aligns across 8 bases. V shed 4 bases, J shed 6 bases, and the junction held 9 bases outside the gene matches. The CDR3 extends over 15 amino acids. Per germline, CDR1 LNHDA and CDR2 SQIVND (reference sequence). The CDR3 region has the DNA TGTGCCAGTAGTACCTCTGGGCAGGGGGCTGATACGCAGTATTTT. Translated: CASSTSGQGADTQYF.

This clonotype was detected a few times. The chain uses TRBV10-2 and TRBJ1-6; D unclear. There are 14 residues in the CDR3. CDR1 WSHSY and CDR2 SAAADI come from the germline V gene. Trimming took off 2 bases at V and 8 bases at J, with 10 bases between the two ends. In DNA, the CDR3 is TGCGCCAGCAGTGAGCGAGGGCGGGATTCACCCCTCCACTTT. This codes for CASSERGRDSPLHF.

This clonotype came up a few times. The chain links TRBV7-9 to TRBJ1-6; TRBD1 might be the D (6 bases). Germline V gives CDR1 SEHNR, CDR2 FQNEAQ (reference sequence). Trimming took off 3 bases at V and 0 bases at J, with 12 bases between the two ends. CDR3 length equals 17 residues. DNA of the CDR3: TGTGCCAGCAGCTTCAGGGGCTTGAGCTCCTATAATTCACCCCTCCACTTT. Its protein product is CASSFRGLSSYNSPLHF.

A note on this clonotype: A much larger clone sits a single nucleotide away, making a read error possible. This chain links TRBV5-1 with TRBJ2-1; D is unresolved. This CDR3 comprises 16 residues. Germline V gene sequence: CDR1 SGHRS, CDR2 YFSETQ. This chain's CDR3 is CAGSPGVPSSYNEQFF. CDR3 bases: TGCGCCGGCAGCCCTGGGGTACCGAGCTCCTACAATGAGCAGTTCTTC.

The CDR3 sequence: CASSQTGRQKYNEQFF. CDR3 nucleotides: TGTGCCAGCAGCCAGACGGGGCGGCAGAAATACAATGAGCAGTTCTTC. The genes are TRBV11-1 and TRBJ2-1, with D perhaps TRBD1 or TRBD2 (5 bases each). The CDR3 runs 16 residues. Trimming took off 5 bases at V and 4 bases at J, with 18 bases between the two ends. Looked up from germline, CDR1 is SGHAT and CDR2 is FQDESV (reference sequence).